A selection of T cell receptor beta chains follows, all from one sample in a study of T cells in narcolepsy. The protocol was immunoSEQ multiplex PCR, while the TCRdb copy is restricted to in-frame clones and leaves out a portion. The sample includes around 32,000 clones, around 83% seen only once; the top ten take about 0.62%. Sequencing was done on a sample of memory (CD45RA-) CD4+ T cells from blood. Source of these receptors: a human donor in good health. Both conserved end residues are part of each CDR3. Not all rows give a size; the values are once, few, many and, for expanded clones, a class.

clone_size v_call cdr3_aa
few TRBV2 CASSTSGVTDTQYF
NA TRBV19 CASSRTVSPTYGYTF
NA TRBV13 CASSLSPVQETQYF
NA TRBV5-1 CASRATSDNSPLHF
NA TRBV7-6 CASSLGPISGNTIYF
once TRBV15 CATSRGDSQETQYF
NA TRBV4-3 CASSQDFGANTEAFF
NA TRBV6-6 CASTSRGTLMNTEAFF
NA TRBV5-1 CASSVNRVWTEAFF
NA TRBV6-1 CASSEAASGGADEQYF
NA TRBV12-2 CASRSPTAANTGELFF
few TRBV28 CASSLPGQLNTEAFF
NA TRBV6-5 CASRWGGRGGGYTF
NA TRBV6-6 CASSNDRGPYNEQFF
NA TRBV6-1 CASSWGGDRTEAFF
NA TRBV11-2 CASSLDGTGELFF
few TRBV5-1 CASSLGVGGSSPLHF
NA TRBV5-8 CASSLAYEGGSSGNTIYF
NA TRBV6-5 CASSYSHRGHEQFF
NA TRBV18 CASSIGGNTGELFF
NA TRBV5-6 CASSGTPETQYF
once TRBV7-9 CASVPGTYTEAFF
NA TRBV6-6 CASSRGGWNQPQHF
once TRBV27 CASSYLSARQETQYF
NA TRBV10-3 CAISDAGQMNTEAFF
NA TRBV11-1 CASSLGPAEQYF
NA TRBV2 CASSRRQETQYF
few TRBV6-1 CASSESNRGGNTIYF
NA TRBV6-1 CASSALSSGNTIYF
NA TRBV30 CAWSQRRGDTQYF
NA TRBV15 CATSRVEGPNSGNTIYF
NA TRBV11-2 CASSLGRNSNQPQHF
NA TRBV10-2 CASSGNNSPLHF
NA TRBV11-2 CASSFQRSTEAFF
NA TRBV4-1 CASSQDEAGMSTDTQYF
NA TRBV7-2 CASSLPNQPQHF
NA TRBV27 CASSILFSGGAPNEQFF
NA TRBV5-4 CASSQGMRETQYF
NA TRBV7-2 CASSLDGPQETQYF
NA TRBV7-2 CASSLDRGNEKLFF
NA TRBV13 CASSLGSGIYGYTF